The 27 T cell receptor beta chains listed next were all sequenced from one sample in a study of response to subunit inactivated influenza vaccine. TCRdb ran MiXCR on the RT-PCR reads and lists one entry per CDR3 protein. The sample contains under 950,000 distinct CDR3 sequences, over 20% of which appear only once. The material sequenced was PBMCs from blood, taken less than 6 days after vaccination. These receptors were taken from a man aged 45-60 years who received an inactivated influenza vaccine.

The V call is TRBV29-1, the J call TRBJ1-1, with D perhaps matching TRBD1 (5 bases). CDR3 length equals 14 residues. The V end was cut by 4 bases, the J end by 3 bases, with 15 bases between. CDR1 is SQVTM and CDR2 is ANQGSEA in the germline V gene. CDR3 DNA: TGCAGCGTTGCAGGGCAGAGGCGGGACACTGAAGCTTTCTTT. Translated, it gives CSVAGQRRDTEAFF.

The sample holds a few counts of this clonotype. The chain joins TRBV7-2 to TRBJ1-1, with D possibly matching TRBD1 (5 bases). Germline CDR1 SGHTA, CDR2 FQGNSA. CDR3 size: 14 residues. The V end was cut by 5 bases, the J end by 4 bases, with 14 bases between. The CDR3 sequence: CASSPRKGTTEAFF. DNA for the CDR3: TGTGCCAGCAGCCCCCGAAAAGGGACCACTGAAGCTTTCTTT.

The chain has TRBV4-3 and TRBJ2-3, with no clear D. CDR3 length: 18 amino acids. Germline V gives CDR1 LGHNA, CDR2 YSLEER. With 0 bases removed from V and 5 bases from J, the gap between germline ends came to 21 bases. In DNA, the CDR3 is TGCGCCAGCAGCCAAGAATTATTAGGCTCAGTTTTGGGAGATACGCAGTATTTT. This encodes CASSQELLGSVLGDTQYF.

This clonotype turned up a few times. This sequence joins TRBV7-2 and TRBJ2-1, with 11 bases matching TRBD2. V trimming: 5 bases; J trimming: 9 bases; junction bases outside the gene matches: 6. The CDR3 covers 14 residues. Germline V gene data show CDR1 as SGHTA and CDR2 as FQGNSA. The CDR3 DNA follows: TGTGCCAGCAGCAAAACTAGCGGGAGCCCTGAGCAGTTCTTC. Protein: CASSKTSGSPEQFF.

V is TRBV7-2 and J is TRBJ1-2; no firm D call. The CDR3 totals 12 residues. The germline V gene has CDR1 SGHTA and CDR2 FQGNSA. V lost 5 bases and J lost 7, with 11 bases in between. CDR3 in DNA: TGTGCCAGCAGCCCCCGGGAGGCTGGCTACACCTTC. It yields the protein CASSPREAGYTF.

This clonotype appeared a few times. J is TRBJ2-4 and V is TRBV12-3 or TRBV12-4; no clear D. This CDR3 region has 14 residues. V shed 3 bases and J shed 1 base, with 7 bases lying between them. CDR3 amino acids: CASSFRDAKNIQYF. For the CDR3, the DNA is TGTGCCAGCAGTTTTAGGGATGCCAAAAACATTCAGTACTTC.

This clonotype was seen a handful of times. The chain links TRBV7-2 to TRBJ2-7, with no clear D. CDR3 length equals 16 residues. Per the germline V gene, CDR1 is SGHTA and CDR2 is FQGNSA. Trimming stripped 3 bases from V and 1 base from J, with 16 bases between. The CDR3 here is CASSFGRSPGSYEQYF. The CDR3 DNA is TGTGCCAGCAGCTTTGGACGGTCCCCAGGTTCCTACGAGCAGTACTTC. Filled out from reference TRBV7-2 and TRBJ2-7, the complete variable domain reads GAGVSQSPSNKVTEKGKDVELRCDPISGHTALYWYRQSLGQGLEFLIYFQGNSAPDKSGLPSDRFSAERTGGSVSTLTIQRTQQEDSAVYLCASSFGRSPGSYEQYFGPGTRLTVT.

The table lists this clonotype with a count of one. This chain connects TRBV2 to TRBJ2-5; D possibly corresponds to TRBD2 (7 bases). CDR1 is SNHLY, CDR2 FYNNEI, per germline. V was clipped by 5 bases and J by 7 bases, with 14 bases between them. This CDR3 is built from 13 residues. The CDR3 here is CASSLNREGTQYF. CDR3 nucleotides: TGTGCCAGCAGTCTTAACAGGGAGGGGACCCAGTACTTC.

The J gene is TRBJ2-1, the V gene TRBV12-3 or TRBV12-4; the D gene is possibly TRBD2 (7 bases). There are 15 residues in the CDR3. Trimming pared 6 bases from V and 0 bases from J, leaving 12 bases between. Here the CDR3 reads CASRLRGGSYNEQFF. Here the CDR3 DNA reads TGTGCCAGCAGACTAAGGGGGGGCTCCTACAATGAGCAGTTCTTC.

This clonotype has only a few counts. CDR3 DNA: TGCAGTGCTAGAGATAGGAGGACAGGGGGCCTTTTGGCAGATACGCAGTATTTT. Protein: CSARDRRTGGLLADTQYF. V usage is TRBV20-1 and J usage is TRBJ2-3; the match to TRBD1 covers 11 bases. The V gene end was trimmed by 0 bases and the J gene end by 4 bases; junction bases not matched to a gene: 12. The germline V gene has CDR1 DFQATT and CDR2 SNEGSKA (reference sequence). The CDR3 length is 18 residues.

The table lists this clonotype with a few counts. This chain links TRBV20-1 with TRBJ2-1; no clear D. The length of the CDR3 is 13 residues. V lost 4 bases, J lost 2 bases, and 9 bases lay in between. The germline gives CDR1 DFQATT, CDR2 SNEGSKA (reference sequence). CDR3 nucleotide sequence: TGCAGTGCTAAAAGTCGGACCTACAATGAGCAGTTCTTC. Protein product: CSAKSRTYNEQFF.

This clonotype was observed at least ten times. The gene calls are TRBV10-2 and TRBJ2-3; the D gene is possibly TRBD1 (6 bases). The CDR3 runs to 13 residues. Germline values: CDR1 WSHSY, CDR2 SAAADI. With 2 bases removed from V and 5 bases from J, the gap between germline ends came to 8 bases. The CDR3 protein is CASSEARGDTQYF. CDR3 nucleotides: TGCGCCAGCAGTGAGGCCAGGGGAGATACGCAGTATTTT.

This clonotype appeared many times. The chain is built from TRBV7-8 and TRBJ2-7; D is possibly TRBD2 (7 bases). CDR3 size: 15 residues. Germline values: CDR1 SGHVS, CDR2 FQNEAQ. Trimming stripped 3 bases from V and 5 bases from J, with 17 bases between. The CDR3: CASSFRGGGADEQYF. CDR3 nucleotide sequence: TGTGCCAGCAGCTTCCGGGGAGGGGGTGCGGACGAGCAGTACTTC.

This clonotype was observed a handful of times. V usage is TRBV20-1 and J usage is TRBJ2-7, with a possible D match to TRBD2 (5 bases). Germline lookup yields CDR1 DFQATT and CDR2 SNEGSKA (reference sequence). Trimming shortened V by 6 bases and J by 0 bases, and 18 bases separated the two germline ends. The CDR3 runs 15 residues. The CDR3 loop reads CSARAVGGRSYEQYF. The CDR3 DNA sequence: TGCAGTGCGAGGGCAGTGGGCGGACGCTCCTACGAGCAGTACTTC.

The chain employs TRBV7-6 and TRBJ2-2; either TRBD1 or TRBD2 may fit D (6 bases each). The CDR3 totals 13 residues. Germline V lookup: CDR1 SGHVS, CDR2 FNYEAQ. The V and J ends lost 7 bases and 1 base respectively, with 7 bases between them. CDR3 sequence: CASKGGNTGELFF. CDR3 DNA sequence: TGTGCCAGCAAGGGGGGGAACACCGGGGAGCTGTTTTTT. The full variable domain, in which reference TRBV7-6 and TRBJ2-2 provide the parts outside the CDR3, is GAGVSQSPRYKVTKRGQDVALRCDPISGHVSLYWYRQALGQGPEFLTYFNYEAQQDKSGLPNDRFSAERPEGSISTLTIQRTEQRDSAMYRCASKGGNTGELFFGEGSRLTVL.

This clonotype was observed a few times. V is TRBV20-1 and J is TRBJ1-6; no reliable D call. The CDR3 covers 14 residues. Germline V gene data show CDR1 as DFQATT and CDR2 as SNEGSKA (reference sequence). Between the trimmed V and J ends, which lost 0 bases and 4 bases, there was a span of 7 bases. The CDR3, as DNA: TGCAGTGCTAGAGATGGGTCTTATAATTCACCCCTCCACTTT. Protein sequence: CSARDGSYNSPLHF.

This clonotype was counted a few times. The chain joins TRBV4-2 to TRBJ2-5; TRBD1 agrees at 10 bases. V was pared by 3 bases and J by 5 bases, with 9 bases of the junction left unmatched. In germline, CDR1 is LGHNA, CDR2 YNFKEQ. The CDR3 totals 16 residues. The CDR3 DNA follows: TGTGCCAGCAGCCATAGGACAGGGGGTCCGGGGGAGACCCAGTACTTC. Translating it yields CASSHRTGGPGETQYF.

In this sample, this clonotype turned up a few times. This chain connects TRBV27 to TRBJ2-7; 9 bases align to TRBD1. Germline lookup yields CDR1 MNHEY and CDR2 SMNVEV (reference sequence). This CDR3 has 14 amino acids. Trimming took 5 bases from V and 7 from J; bases not matched to a gene: 9. The CDR3 spells CASSINRGPNEQYF. CDR3 nucleotide sequence: TGTGCCAGCAGTATTAACAGGGGGCCAAATGAGCAGTACTTC.

The chain is built from TRBV10-3 and TRBJ2-5; no reliable D call. V was pared by 3 bases and J by 4 bases, with 6 bases between. CDR1 and CDR2 from the germline V gene are ENHRY and SYGVKD. The CDR3 is 12 amino acids. The CDR3 nucleotides read TGTGCCATCAGTGAATGGACAGAGACCCAGTACTTC. Amino acid sequence: CAISEWTETQYF.

V usage is TRBV6-2 or TRBV6-3 and J usage is TRBJ1-2, with 7 bases lining up with TRBD1. The ends lost 8 bases at V and 8 bases at J; junction bases unmatched: 5. This CDR3 is built from 11 residues. The germline V gene encodes CDR1 MNHEY and CDR2 SVGEGT. The CDR3 spells CASARGLGYTF. The CDR3 nucleotides are TGTGCCAGCGCGAGGGGGCTAGGCTACACCTTC.

This clonotype showed up just a few times. J is TRBJ2-5 and V is TRBV4-3, with 11 nucleotides matching TRBD1. Germline V gene sequence: CDR1 LGHNA, CDR2 YSLEER. After removal of 4 bases from V and 5 bases from J, the junction contained 6 bases not matched to a gene. This CDR3 contains 15 residues. CDR3 DNA sequence: TGCGCCAGCAGCCTAAAGGGACAGGGGGGGGAGACCCAGTACTTC. It specifies CASSLKGQGGETQYF.

This clonotype has just a few counts. The rearrangement links TRBV28 to TRBJ2-1; D possibly corresponds to TRBD2 (5 bases). The CDR3 runs to 15 residues. Trimming cost V 6 bases and J 6 bases, with 18 bases left between them. The V gene's germline CDR1 is MDHEN and CDR2 SYDVKM. The CDR3 sequence: CASSNRDSNGNEQFF. For the CDR3, the DNA is TGTGCCAGCAGCAACCGGGATTCCAACGGCAATGAGCAGTTCTTC.

The chain carries TRBV13 and TRBJ2-3, with D hard to call. V lost 5 bases and J 1 base, leaving 13 bases between the germline ends. Germline lookup yields CDR1 PRHDT and CDR2 FYEKMQ (reference sequence). The CDR3 is made up of 15 amino acids. This CDR3 is CASSQQLVGTDTQYF. DNA of the CDR3: TGTGCCAGCAGCCAACAACTCGTAGGCACAGATACGCAGTATTTT.

This clonotype was seen more than once but under ten times. The gene calls are TRBV5-1 and TRBJ2-7; no definite D call. The CDR3 has 13 residues. The germline gives CDR1 SGHRS, CDR2 YFSETQ. V was clipped by 4 bases and J by 6 bases, with 14 bases between them. The CDR3 DNA reads TGCGCCAGCAGCAGAGGAGAGACACCCGAGCAGTACTTC. This codes for CASSRGETPEQYF.

The rearrangement joins TRBV7-2 to TRBJ1-2, with 8 bases lining up with TRBD1. Germline-derived CDR1 and CDR2 are SGHTA and FQGNSA. V was clipped by 5 bases and J by 3 bases; unmatched bases: 5. The CDR3 contains 14 residues. As DNA, the CDR3 is TGTGCCAGCAGCGAAGACAGGGGCTACTATGGCTACACCTTC. Protein product: CASSEDRGYYGYTF.

The gene calls are TRBV27 and TRBJ1-1; D gene uncertain. V dropped 6 bases and J dropped 2 bases, with 13 bases sitting between them. The CDR3 has 14 residues. Germline V gene lookup returns CDR1 MNHEY and CDR2 SMNVEV (reference sequence). The CDR3 is CASRPGRTNTEAFF. The CDR3 nucleotides are TGTGCCAGCAGGCCGGGAAGGACCAACACTGAAGCTTTCTTT.

The chain is built from TRBV27 and TRBJ2-5; possible D gene TRBD1, 6 bases. Germline V lookup: CDR1 MNHEY, CDR2 SMNVEV (reference sequence). The CDR3 covers 16 residues. Trimming took off 5 bases at V and 0 bases at J, with 16 bases between the two ends. The CDR3 coding sequence is TGTGCCAGCAGTAAATGGGGACACCTGGACCAAGAGACCCAGTACTTC. Protein: CASSKWGHLDQETQYF.